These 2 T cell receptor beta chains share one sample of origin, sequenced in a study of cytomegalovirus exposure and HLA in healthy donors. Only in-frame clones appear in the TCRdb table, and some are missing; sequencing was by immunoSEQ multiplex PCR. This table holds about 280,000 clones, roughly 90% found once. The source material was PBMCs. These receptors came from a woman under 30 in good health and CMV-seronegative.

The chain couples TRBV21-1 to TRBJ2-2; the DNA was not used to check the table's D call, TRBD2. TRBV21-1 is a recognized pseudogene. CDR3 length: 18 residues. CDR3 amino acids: CASSKFEEREGYSGELFF. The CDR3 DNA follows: TGTGCCAGCAGCAAATTCGAGGAGCGGGAGGGGTATAGCGGGGAGCTGTTTTTT.

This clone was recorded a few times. In DNA form, the CDR3 reads TGTGCCAGCAGCCGGGGAGCGGGGACTACCTACGAGCAGTACTTC. It yields the protein CASSRGAGTTYEQYF. The genes are TRBV7-2 and TRBJ2-7, with TRBD2 matching 7 bases. The ends lost 5 bases at V and 2 bases at J; junction bases unmatched: 9. Per the germline V gene, CDR1 is SGHTA and CDR2 is FQGNSA. CDR3 length: 15 amino acids.